The TCR beta chain under discussion was sequenced for a study of Graves' ophthalmopathy and Graves' hyperthyroidism. There are a few counts of this clonotype. Absence of ophthalmopathy within 18 months of follow-up defined stable hyperthyroidism. Amplified TCR beta CDR3 regions were obtained using RNA transcripts as template. RT-PCR with HTBI primers came first, then second-round multiplex PCR. One entry per CDR3 protein, called by TCRdb with MiXCR from the multiplex PCR reads. The repertoire includes some 350,000 distinct CDR3 sequences, approximately 17% of them detected once, and 2.4% sits in the top ten. In germline, CDR1 is MNHEY, CDR2 SVGAGI. Trimming shortened V by 0 bases and J by 0 bases, and 11 bases separated the two germline ends. This CDR3 is built from 17 residues.

Material for sequencing was peripheral blood. This receptor was obtained from an adult woman with stable Graves' hyperthyroidism. This chain uses TRBV6-5 with TRBJ2-2; D uncertain. Here the CDR3 DNA reads TGTGCCAGCAGTTACTCCTTAGAGAGTTCGAACACCGGGGAGCTGTTTTTT. This encodes CASSYSLESSNTGELFF.